A single sample gave rise to the 14 T cell receptor beta chains below, sequenced in a study of cytomegalovirus exposure and HLA in healthy donors. In the PCR, 60 Vbeta and 13 Jbeta primers were used. The method was immunoSEQ multiplex PCR; TCRdb's version includes in-frame clones alone and lacks a portion of them. The table includes approximately 150,000 clones, approximately 83% detected once. The sequenced sample was PBMCs. These receptors were obtained from a male donor in good health and CMV-seronegative.

The CDR3 spells CASSLTVPGQGSSSGYTF. CDR3 coding DNA: TGTGCCAGCTCTCTTACCGTCCCGGGACAGGGTAGTTCGTCTGGCTACACCTTC. The chain combines TRBV18 with TRBJ1-2; 9 bases line up with TRBD1. This CDR3 is built from 18 residues. In germline, CDR1 is KGHSH, CDR2 LQKENI. The J segment lost 7 bases and the V segment lost 6 bases, leaving 21 bases of the junction unmatched. Supplemented by reference TRBV18 and TRBJ1-2, the full variable domain reads NAGVMQNPRHLVRRRGQEARLRCSPMKGHSHVYWYRQLPEEGLKFMVYLQKENIIDESGMPKERFSAEFPKEGPSILRIQQVVRGDSAAYFCASSLTVPGQGSSSGYTFGSGTRLTVV.

The rearrangement links TRBV5-4 to TRBJ2-1; 15 bases line up with TRBD2. The length of the CDR3 is 18 residues. Germline V gene lookup returns CDR1 SGHNT and CDR2 YYREEE (reference sequence). Losses at the gene ends were 0 bases for V and 1 base for J; bases not matched to a gene: 2. DNA of the CDR3: TGTGCCAGCAGCTTGGGGGGACTAGCGGGGGGTTCCTACAATGAGCAGTTCTTC. Amino acids: CASSLGGLAGGSYNEQFF.

Written as DNA, the CDR3 is TGTGCCAGCAGCCCTAGGGCGGGGGCCCTCCAAGAGACCCAGTACTTC. This translates into CASSPRAGALQETQYF. J is TRBJ2-5 and V is TRBV7-2, with D perhaps TRBD2 (7 bases). Germline values: CDR1 SGHTA, CDR2 FQGNSA. The V end lost 5 bases, the J end lost 1 base, and 17 bases lay between the germline ends. The CDR3 has 16 amino acids.

The J gene is TRBJ2-2, the V gene TRBV9; 7 bases agree with TRBD1. Germline CDR1 reads SGDLS; CDR2 reads YYNGEE. Trimming took 0 bases from V and 3 from J; bases not matched to a gene: 8. The CDR3 is 17 residues long. The CDR3 coding sequence is TGTGCCAGCAGCGTAGAGCAAGGGGGCTCGTACACCGGGGAGCTGTTTTTT. Translating gives CASSVEQGGSYTGELFF.

The gene calls are TRBV2 and TRBJ2-1; 12 nucleotides align to TRBD2. The germline V gene encodes CDR1 SNHLY and CDR2 FYNNEI. V lost 7 bases and J lost 7; bases outside the gene matches: 5. The CDR3 is made up of 14 amino acids. The CDR3 coding sequence is TGTGCCAGCATCCCGACTAGCGGGGGAAATGAGCAGTTCTTC. Translating it yields CASIPTSGGNEQFF.

This chain joins TRBV18 and TRBJ1-3, with D perhaps TRBD1 (5 bases). Trimming cost V 3 bases and J 0 bases, with 12 bases left between them. The germline V gene encodes CDR1 KGHSH and CDR2 LQKENI. The CDR3 covers 16 residues. CDR3 residues: CASSPNRRPSGNTIYF. CDR3 coding DNA: TGTGCCAGCTCACCCAACAGGCGGCCCTCTGGAAACACCATATATTTT.

The sample holds a few counts of this clone. The CDR3 here is CASGPWRDQPQHF. The CDR3 nucleotides read TGTGCCAGCGGGCCCTGGCGGGATCAGCCCCAGCATTTT. The chain carries TRBV6-5 and TRBJ1-5; D is ambiguous. V lost 8 bases and J 5 bases, leaving 13 bases between the germline ends. Germline lookup yields CDR1 MNHEY and CDR2 SVGAGI. The CDR3 consists of 13 residues.

This clone was counted a single time. The V call is TRBV30, the J call TRBJ2-7; D might be TRBD1 (6 bases). This CDR3 has 12 residues. The ends were cut back, 2 bases at V and 8 bases at J, with 13 bases in the middle. Germline CDR1 GTSNPN, CDR2 SVGIG (reference sequence). CDR3 loop: CAWSLGGEQQYF. In DNA, the CDR3 is TGTGCCTGGAGTCTAGGGGGTGAGCAGCAGTACTTC. Filled out from reference TRBV30 and TRBJ2-7, the complete variable domain reads SQTIHQWPATLVQPVGSPLSLECTVEGTSNPNLYWYRQAAGRGLQLLFYSVGIGQISSEVPQNLSASRPQDRQFILSSKKLLLSDSGFYLCAWSLGGEQQYFGPGTRLTVT.

The rearrangement links TRBV19 to TRBJ2-7; 11 nucleotides line up with TRBD2. The germline gives CDR1 LNHDA, CDR2 SQIVND (reference sequence). V lost 3 bases, J lost 4 bases, and 8 bases stayed unmatched. This CDR3 is built from 16 residues. CDR3 DNA sequence: TGTGCCAGTAGTATCGGCCTAGCGGGAGGAGGGTACGAGCAGTACTTC. Protein: CASSIGLAGGGYEQYF.

This chain links TRBV7-9 with TRBJ2-3; D is perhaps TRBD2 (6 bases). V was clipped by 1 base and J by 3 bases, with 11 bases between them. The CDR3 has 15 amino acids. CDR1 is SEHNR, CDR2 FQNEAQ, per germline (reference sequence). CDR3 in amino acids: CASSLVAGRTDTQYF. CDR3 in DNA: TGTGCCAGCAGCTTAGTCGCGGGGAGAACAGATACGCAGTATTTT.

V gene TRBV11-2 combines with J gene TRBJ2-6; no clear D. Germline V CDR1 and CDR2: SGHAT, FQNNGV. V was pared by 7 bases and J by 1 base, with 17 bases between. The CDR3 contains 17 residues. CDR3 protein: CASTPSVLRSGANVLTF. CDR3 bases: TGTGCCAGCACCCCCTCCGTCCTCAGGTCTGGGGCCAACGTCCTGACTTTC.

The V and J genes are TRBV6-6 and TRBJ1-5; TRBD1 is a possible D gene (5 bases). Trimming cost V 6 bases and J 2 bases, with 11 bases left between them. Germline V lookup: CDR1 MNHNY, CDR2 SVGAGI (reference sequence). The CDR3 covers 14 residues. This CDR3 reads CASSPGLGNQPQHF. The CDR3 nucleotides are TGTGCCAGCAGCCCAGGGCTGGGCAATCAGCCCCAGCATTTT.

The rearrangement links TRBV6-6 to TRBJ1-1; D perhaps matches TRBD1 (6 bases). This CDR3 has 16 residues. Per germline, CDR1 MNHNY and CDR2 SVGAGI (reference sequence). Trimming removed 5 bases from V and 4 bases from J, with 20 bases in between. The CDR3 loop is CASSPGPGAGSTEAFF. CDR3 bases: TGTGCCAGCAGTCCGGGACCAGGGGCAGGATCCACTGAAGCTTTCTTT.

The rearrangement links TRBV11-1 to TRBJ1-1; D ambiguous. The length of the CDR3 is 13 residues. V lost 5 bases to trimming and J lost 1 base, with 8 bases between them. Germline V CDR1 and CDR2: SGHAT, FQDESV (reference sequence). CDR3 amino acids: CASSATGNTEAFF. The CDR3 DNA is TGTGCCAGCAGCGCTACCGGGAACACTGAAGCTTTCTTT.